This entry lists 15 T cell receptor beta chains sequenced from one sample in a study of CD8 T cells in ankylosing spondylitis. TCRdb redid the calling of the 5' RACE reads with MiXCR, one entry per CDR3 protein. The repertoire holds around 340,000 distinct CDR3 sequences, with 14% to 15% as singletons. Source material: blood, either unsorted or a sorted T cell fraction (not recorded which). Receptors were obtained from a male donor with ankylosing spondylitis or in good health (not recorded which).

This chain connects TRBV4-1 to TRBJ1-5; D ambiguous. Germline CDR1 and CDR2: MGHRA and YSYEKL. Trimming removed 0 bases from V and 3 bases from J, with 3 bases in between. This CDR3 region has 13 residues. CDR3 DNA sequence: TGCGCCAGCAGCCAAGATAACAATCAGCCCCAGCATTTT. This gives the protein CASSQDNNQPQHF.

This clonotype was counted a few times. This sequence joins TRBV10-3 and TRBJ1-1; 10 bases are shared with TRBD1. Germline assignment: CDR1 ENHRY and CDR2 SYGVKD. V was pared by 10 bases and J by 5 bases, with 7 bases of the junction left unmatched. CDR3 length: 13 residues. CDR3 sequence: CATKGQGGTEAFF. The CDR3 DNA sequence: TGTGCCACAAAAGGACAGGGGGGAACTGAAGCTTTCTTT.

The rearrangement uses TRBV4-1 and TRBJ1-2; D may be TRBD1 (6 bases). V was pared by 1 base and J by 3 bases, with 12 bases between. CDR3 length equals 15 residues. From germline, CDR1 is MGHRA and CDR2 YSYEKL. In DNA form, the CDR3 reads TGCGCCAGCAGCCAAGCCCCGGGACATGACTATGGCTACACCTTC. Translation gives CASSQAPGHDYGYTF.

Only a few counts were recorded for this clonotype. The V gene is TRBV18, the J gene TRBJ2-6; 9 positions agree with TRBD1. Trimming cost V 3 bases and J 0 bases; bases outside gene matches: 3. The length of the CDR3 is 17 residues. In germline, CDR1 is KGHSH, CDR2 LQKENI. CDR3 sequence (DNA): TGTGCCAGCTCACCGGGACAGGGAATCTCTGGGGCCAACGTCCTGACTTTC. Amino acids: CASSPGQGISGANVLTF. Filled out from reference TRBV18 and TRBJ2-6, the complete variable domain reads NAGVMQNPRHLVRRRGQEARLRCSPMKGHSHVYWYRQLPEEGLKFMVYLQKENIIDESGMPKERFSAEFPKEGPSILRIQQVVRGDSAAYFCASSPGQGISGANVLTFGAGSRLTVL.

Remarks on this clonotype: At one end the junction does not follow the germline gene, possibly because of a read error. The chain uses TRBV12-3 or TRBV12-4 and TRBJ2-4, with 16 bases that match TRBD2. The CDR3 covers 19 residues. This chain's CDR3 is CTSSPGTSGRAIAKNIQYF. CDR3 bases: TGTACCAGCAGTCCCGGGACTAGCGGGAGGGCGATAGCCAAAAACATTCAGTACTTC.

The chain has TRBV5-1 and TRBJ2-3; D is perhaps TRBD1 (6 bases). Trimming took 2 bases from V and 1 from J, leaving 17 bases between them. In germline, CDR1 is SGHRS, CDR2 YFSETQ. This CDR3 contains 17 residues. The CDR3: CASSFQTQGIGTDTQYF. The CDR3 DNA is TGCGCCAGCAGCTTTCAAACCCAGGGGATAGGCACAGATACGCAGTATTTT.

J is TRBJ1-2 and V is TRBV20-1; 10 bases agree with TRBD1. V shed 5 bases and J 3 bases; nucleotides not matched to a gene: 3. The CDR3 is 13 amino acids. The germline V gene has CDR1 DFQATT and CDR2 SNEGSKA (reference sequence). CDR3 protein: CSAGDRGDYGYTF. The DNA of the CDR3 is TGCAGTGCTGGGGACAGGGGAGACTATGGCTACACCTTC.

The rearrangement links TRBV12-3 or TRBV12-4 to TRBJ2-5, with 8 bases matching TRBD1. Germline trimming cut 2 bases from V and 6 bases from J; bases unmatched to any gene: 5. The CDR3 has 14 amino acids. CDR3 sequence (DNA): TGTGCCAGCAGTTTATCTTCAGGGGGCAAGACCCAGTACTTC. Translated, it gives CASSLSSGGKTQYF.

Only a few counts were recorded for this clonotype. The chain employs TRBV2 and TRBJ2-2; TRBD1 aligns across 7 bases. Germline-derived CDR1 and CDR2 are SNHLY and FYNNEI. The CDR3 totals 16 residues. The junction had 12 bases not matched to a gene; V was cut back by 6 bases and J by 5 bases. The CDR3 region has the DNA TGTGCCAGCAGCAAAGAAAGGACAGGCCTAACCGGGGAGCTGTTTTTT. This gives the protein CASSKERTGLTGELFF.

The table lists this clonotype with a few counts. The V and J genes are TRBV5-1 and TRBJ1-6; D gene ambiguous. V dropped 0 bases and J dropped 5 bases, with 9 bases sitting between them. CDR1 SGHRS and CDR2 YFSETQ come from the germline V gene. The CDR3 runs to 15 residues. CDR3 in DNA: TGCGCCAGCAGCTTGGGTCGGGCGGATAATTCACCCCTCCACTTT. Its translation: CASSLGRADNSPLHF.

This clonotype was seen ten or more times. The V and J genes are TRBV5-1 and TRBJ2-5; D remains ambiguous. Germline V CDR1 and CDR2: SGHRS, YFSETQ. The CDR3 loop spans 13 amino acids. The V end lost 4 bases, the J end lost 7 bases, and 14 bases lay between the germline ends. Here the CDR3 reads CASSPNPRGTQYF. Written as DNA, the CDR3 is TGCGCCAGCAGCCCTAACCCAAGAGGGACCCAGTACTTC.

This clonotype was seen only a few times. The rearrangement links TRBV7-9 to TRBJ1-1, with unresolved D. CDR3 length equals 12 residues. V was pared by 6 bases and J by 6 bases, with 11 bases between. Germline V gene data show CDR1 as SEHNR and CDR2 as FQNEAQ (reference sequence). The CDR3 DNA reads TGTGCCAGCAGTCCCCCAGAGGCTGAAGCTTTCTTT. Encoded protein: CASSPPEAEAFF.

This clonotype was seen a handful of times. The chain links TRBV9 to TRBJ2-3, with D perhaps matching TRBD1 or TRBD2 (6 bases each). This CDR3 spans 16 amino acids. The V end was cut by 0 bases, the J end by 3 bases, with 14 bases between. The germline gives CDR1 SGDLS, CDR2 YYNGEE. The CDR3 is CASSVVGGQGTDTQYF. Written as DNA, the CDR3 is TGTGCCAGCAGCGTAGTGGGGGGCCAAGGGACAGATACGCAGTATTTT.

This clonotype was picked up many times. The CDR3, as DNA: TGCGCCAGCAGCTTACAGCCCGGTCAAGAGACCCAGTACTTC. Its translation: CASSLQPGQETQYF. J is TRBJ2-5 and V is TRBV5-1, with unresolved D. CDR3 size: 14 residues. Germline-derived CDR1 and CDR2 are SGHRS and YFSETQ. V lost 2 bases to trimming and J lost 2 bases, with 10 bases between them.

A few counts support this clonotype. V and J are TRBV10-3 and TRBJ2-3; 13 bases fit TRBD2. This CDR3 region has 17 residues. V dropped 3 bases and J dropped 0; count of bases not matched to a gene: 3. Germline assignment: CDR1 ENHRY and CDR2 SYGVKD. This CDR3 reads CAISERLAGGSTDTQYF. CDR3 sequence (DNA): TGTGCCATCAGTGAAAGACTAGCGGGGGGAAGCACAGATACGCAGTATTTT.